These T cell receptor beta chains were read from a single sample in a study of blood T cells in healthy people across ages. Each CDR3 protein gets one entry after TCRdb re-called the 5' RACE reads with MiXCR. The sample contains under 2,000,000 distinct CDR3 sequences, less than 50% of which appear only once. The specimen sequenced was blood. The receptor set was obtained from a woman aged 40 to 50 in good health. Both conserved end residues are part of each CDR3. D genes are given only for firm matches. A row's size may be missing; if present it is once, few, many or a size class.

v_call	clone_size	j_call	d_call	cdr3_aa	cdr3_nt
TRBV7-8	few	TRBJ1-2	-	CASSLEQSRGYTF	TGTGCCAGCAGCTTAGAGCAGAGCCGGGGCTACACCTTC
TRBV24-1	-	TRBJ2-2	-	CATSDFEDRENTGELFF	TGTGCCACCAGTGATTTTGAGGACAGAGAAAACACCGGGGAGCTGTTTTTT
TRBV20-1	few	TRBJ1-2	-	CSASAEGSYGYTF	TGCAGTGCTAGCGCGGAGGGGTCATATGGCTACACCTTC
TRBV14	few	TRBJ1-5	TRBD1	CASSPGGTGGQPQHF	TGTGCCAGCAGCCCAGGCGGGACAGGGGGCCAGCCCCAGCATTTT
TRBV15	-	TRBJ2-3	-	CATSRTASTDTQYF	TGTGCCACCAGCAGGACAGCTAGCACAGATACGCAGTATTTT
TRBV7-8	few	TRBJ2-5	TRBD1	CASSFLPGTGVIIRGETQYF	TGTGCCAGCAGCTTCCTACCCGGGACAGGGGTCATCATTCGAGGGGAGACCCAGTACTTC
TRBV6-5	-	TRBJ1-2	-	CASSYSGDGCTF	TGTGCCAGCAGTTACTCGGGTGATGGCTGCACCTTC
TRBV20-1	few	TRBJ2-3	TRBD2	CSAGTNSDTQYF	TGCAGTGCCGGGACTAATTCAGATACGCAGTATTTT
TRBV9	-	TRBJ2-3	-	CASSESVADTQYF	TGTGCCAGCAGCGAATCAGTAGCAGATACGCAGTATTTT
TRBV20-1	few	TRBJ2-5	TRBD1	CSAPTGGGRETQYF	TGCAGTGCTCCGACAGGGGGGGGGAGAGAGACCCAGTACTTC
TRBV4-1	-	TRBJ2-1	-	CASSQEYGRGNNEQFF	TGCGCCAGCAGCCAAGAGTATGGGAGAGGAAACAATGAGCAGTTCTTC
TRBV7-2	few	TRBJ1-1	-	CASSLMGSGTEAFF	TGTGCCAGCAGCTTAATGGGATCCGGCACTGAAGCTTTCTTT
TRBV6-1	once	TRBJ1-1	-	CASAKGGLGMNTEAFF	TGTGCCAGCGCAAAAGGGGGGCTGGGAATGAACACTGAAGCTTTCTTT
TRBV19	-	TRBJ2-1	TRBD1	CASSTRGNGAVYNEQFF	TGTGCCAGTAGTACCAGGGGGAATGGGGCAGTCTACAATGAGCAGTTCTTC
TRBV9	once	TRBJ2-7	-	CASSPALSEQYF	TGTGCCAGCTCCCCGGCCCTTAGCGAGCAGTACTTC
TRBV15	-	TRBJ2-5	-	CATSRDLRFETQYF	TGTGCCACCAGCAGGGATTTGCGTTTTGAGACCCAGTACTTC
TRBV20-1	few	TRBJ2-5	-	CSPGTQRGETQYF	TGCAGTCCCGGGACCCAGAGGGGAGAGACCCAGTACTTT